This paragraph reports one T cell receptor beta chain. Profiled with immunoSEQ multiplex PCR; TCRdb holds only in-frame clones, not every one. The sample includes about 510,000 clones, 75% to 85% seen only once; the top ten take 10% to 15%. These data belong to a study of shared clonotypes between healthy human individuals. The CDR3 spans 13 residues. V was trimmed by 5 bases and J by 6 bases, leaving 14 bases between them. Germline CDR1 and CDR2: SGHTA and FQGNSA. The chain carries TRBV7-2 and TRBJ2-7; D unclear. The sequence derives from a woman aged 40 to 50 in good health. Some clones in this sample may be carry-over from other donors' samples. Specimen: PBMCs. CDR3 coding DNA: TGTGCCAGCAGCAAGAGTCGGAGTGGCGAGCAGTACTTC. Its translation: CASSKSRSGEQYF.